These 17 T cell receptor beta chains share one sample of origin, sequenced in a study of CD8+ T cells in alopecia areata. Following extraction, RNA underwent reverse transcription to cDNA, which served as the sequencing template. Sequencing was performed with immunoSEQ multiplex PCR; in TCRdb, only in-frame clones are kept and a portion is missing. Of 200,000 or so clones in the sample, around 62% were seen once. The sequencing here drew on CD4+ T cells sorted from blood, taken at week 0. These TCRs come from a human donor with alopecia areata.

The chain is built from TRBV5-4 and TRBJ1-2; 9 nucleotides line up with TRBD1. Germline V lookup: CDR1 SGHNT, CDR2 YYREEE (reference sequence). CDR3 size: 13 residues. Trimming at V came to 5 bases and at J to 7 bases, leaving 6 bases not matched to a gene. CDR3 DNA sequence: TGTGCCAGCAGGTTAACAGGGGGCCTTGGCTACACCTTC. Its protein is CASRLTGGLGYTF.

V and J are TRBV29-1 and TRBJ1-1; D call uncertain. This CDR3 region has 13 residues. In germline, CDR1 is SQVTM, CDR2 ANQGSEA. V was clipped by 3 bases and J by 1 base, with 9 bases between them. The CDR3 sequence is CSVDGGTNTEAFF. In DNA, the CDR3 is TGCAGCGTTGACGGAGGAACGAACACTGAAGCTTTCTTT. The full variable domain, in which reference TRBV29-1 and TRBJ1-1 provide the parts outside the CDR3, is SAVISQKPSRDICQRGTSLTIQCQVDSQVTMMFWYRQQPGQSLTLIATANQGSEATYESGFVIDKFPISRPNLTFSTLTVSNMSPEDSSIYLCSVDGGTNTEAFFGQGTRLTVV.

The rearrangement uses TRBV9 and TRBJ2-4, with D hard to call. V was cut by 2 bases and J by 0 bases, with 3 bases left in between. Germline V gives CDR1 SGDLS, CDR2 YYNGEE. There are 13 residues in the CDR3. In DNA, the CDR3 is TGTGCCAGCAGCGTGACAGCCAAAAACATTCAGTACTTC. Encoded protein: CASSVTAKNIQYF.

The rearrangement links TRBV19 to TRBJ2-3; 7 nucleotides line up with TRBD2. Losses at the gene ends were 1 base for V and 0 bases for J; bases not matched to a gene: 10. The CDR3 is 18 amino acids. Germline V gives CDR1 LNHDA, CDR2 SQIVND (reference sequence). Written as DNA, the CDR3 is TGTGCCAGTAGTATAGCCCTCTACAAGCGGGGAAGCACAGATACGCAGTATTTT. Protein product: CASSIALYKRGSTDTQYF.

This chain links TRBV4-1 with TRBJ2-1, with TRBD1 matching over 9 bases. Germline V gene data show CDR1 as MGHRA and CDR2 as YSYEKL. The ends lost 6 bases at V and 2 bases at J; junction bases unmatched: 8. The CDR3 runs to 16 residues. CDR3 in amino acids: CASSRGTGRAYNEQFF. The DNA for the CDR3 is TGCGCCAGCAGTCGGGGGACAGGGAGGGCCTACAATGAGCAGTTCTTC.

CDR3 loop: CSVSRPPGNEQFF. In nucleotides, the CDR3 is TGCAGCGTGAGTAGGCCCCCGGGCAATGAGCAGTTCTTC. The chain has TRBV29-1 and TRBJ2-1; D unclear. The CDR3 is made up of 13 amino acids. Trimming stripped 6 bases from V and 6 bases from J, with 15 bases between. Per germline, CDR1 SQVTM and CDR2 ANQGSEA.

This clone was recorded a few times. This chain connects TRBV7-9 to TRBJ2-3, with D perhaps TRBD2 (6 bases). This CDR3 spans 12 amino acids. Looked up from germline, CDR1 is SEHNR and CDR2 is FQNEAQ (reference sequence). The V and J ends lost 7 bases and 6 bases respectively, with 11 bases between them. The CDR3, as DNA: TGTGCCAGCACCCCCGGAGGGGATACGCAGTATTTT. Translation gives CASTPGGDTQYF.

The chain carries TRBV30 and TRBJ1-3, with unresolved D. The V gene's germline CDR1 is GTSNPN and CDR2 SVGIG (reference sequence). This CDR3 region has 13 residues. V was cut by 5 bases and J by 0 bases, with 8 bases left in between. CDR3 nucleotides: TGTGCCTGGGGGTATTACTCTGGAAACACCATATATTTT. It yields the protein CAWGYYSGNTIYF.

The V call is TRBV2, the J call TRBJ2-6, with D perhaps matching TRBD1 (6 bases). Germline lookup yields CDR1 SNHLY and CDR2 FYNNEI. The CDR3 runs to 18 residues. Trimming removed 2 bases from V and 0 bases from J, with 14 bases in between. CDR3: CASSEPGHQTSGANVLTF. The DNA of the CDR3 is TGTGCCAGCAGTGAACCGGGACACCAAACCTCTGGGGCCAACGTCCTGACTTTC.

This clone was counted a single time. The genes are TRBV30 and TRBJ1-5; D unresolved. V was pared by 2 bases and J by 1 base, with 6 bases between. This CDR3 contains 13 residues. CDR1 and CDR2 (germline): GTSNPN, SVGIG (reference sequence). CDR3: CAWSQGSNQPQHF. In nucleotides, the CDR3 is TGTGCCTGGAGTCAAGGGAGCAATCAGCCCCAGCATTTT.

The chain has TRBV7-3 and TRBJ2-7; 7 bases align to TRBD1. There are 14 residues in the CDR3. Germline V gene sequence: CDR1 SGHTA, CDR2 FQGTGA. The junction had 4 bases not matched to a gene; V was cut back by 5 bases and J by 0 bases. The CDR3 loop is CASSDGTVSYEQYF. CDR3 sequence (DNA): TGTGCCAGCAGCGACGGGACAGTCTCCTACGAGCAGTACTTC.

The genes are TRBV5-1 and TRBJ1-6, with unresolved D. Deletions cut 0 bases from V and 8 bases from J, with 9 bases between. There are 14 residues in the CDR3. The germline V gene has CDR1 SGHRS and CDR2 YFSETQ. The CDR3 nucleotides are TGCGCCAGCAGCTTGGTTTCACGGTATTCACCCCTCCACTTT. Translation: CASSLVSRYSPLHF. Combining the CDR3 with reference TRBV5-1 and TRBJ1-6 gives the whole variable domain KAGVTQTPRYLIKTRGQQVTLSCSPISGHRSVSWYQQTPGQGLQFLFEYFSETQRNKGNFPGRFSGRQFSNSRSEMNVSTLELGDSALYLCASSLVSRYSPLHFGNGTRLTVT.

This clone has a handful of counts. The chain combines TRBV29-1 with TRBJ2-5; no firm D call. TRBJ2-7 matches the DNA end more closely, so the J call is doubtful. CDR3 size: 15 residues. Germline V gene lookup returns CDR1 SQVTM and CDR2 ANQGSEA. The CDR3 DNA sequence: TGCAGCGTTGAAGCCCCGGGCTGGTTGTCCTACGAGCAGTACTTC. Protein: CSVEAPGWLSYEQYF.

This clone has a single count. The sample has other DNA sequences that encode this CDR3 too. This chain joins TRBV29-1 and TRBJ1-1; D gene uncertain. The CDR3 is 11 amino acids. Between the trimmed V and J ends, which lost 5 bases and 4 bases, there was a span of 8 bases. Germline values: CDR1 SQVTM, CDR2 ANQGSEA. Here the CDR3 DNA reads TGCAGCGTTAGAGGGCTCACTGAAGCTTTCTTT. Protein sequence: CSVRGLTEAFF.

The chain links TRBV5-4 to TRBJ2-2; D perhaps matches TRBD2 (6 bases). The V and J ends lost 0 bases and 3 bases respectively, with 12 bases between them. Germline lookup yields CDR1 SGHNT and CDR2 YYREEE (reference sequence). There are 16 residues in the CDR3. CDR3 sequence reads: CASSLVAGIDTGELFF. The CDR3 DNA follows: TGTGCCAGCAGCTTGGTGGCGGGAATCGACACCGGGGAGCTGTTTTTT.

The V and J genes are TRBV4-1 and TRBJ2-1; 7 nucleotides line up with TRBD2. The length of the CDR3 is 16 residues. Losses at the gene ends were 0 bases for V and 2 bases for J; bases not matched to a gene: 4. The germline gives CDR1 MGHRA, CDR2 YSYEKL. The CDR3 region is CASSQDRLAAYNEQFF. Here the CDR3 DNA reads TGCGCCAGCAGCCAAGATCGGCTAGCGGCCTACAATGAGCAGTTCTTC.

This chain connects TRBV15 to TRBJ1-2; 7 bases map to TRBD1. Germline trimming cut 0 bases from V and 8 bases from J; bases unmatched to any gene: 9. Looked up from germline, CDR1 is LNHNV and CDR2 is YYDKDF (reference sequence). This CDR3 has 15 residues. The CDR3 reads CATSRDSARGSGYTF. The CDR3 DNA reads TGTGCCACCAGCAGAGACTCGGCCAGGGGGTCCGGCTACACCTTC.